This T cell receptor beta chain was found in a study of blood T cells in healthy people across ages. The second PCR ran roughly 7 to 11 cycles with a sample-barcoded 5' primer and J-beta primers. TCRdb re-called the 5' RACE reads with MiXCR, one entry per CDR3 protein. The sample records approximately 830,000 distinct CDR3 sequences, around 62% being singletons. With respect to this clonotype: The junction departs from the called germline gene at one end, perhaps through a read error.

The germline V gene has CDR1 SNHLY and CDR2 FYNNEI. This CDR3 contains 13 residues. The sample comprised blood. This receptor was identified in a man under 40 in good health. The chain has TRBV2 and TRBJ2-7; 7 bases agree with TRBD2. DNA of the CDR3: TGTGCCAGCAGCGCGGGGGAAACCTACGTGCAGTACTTC. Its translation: CASSAGETYVQYF.